Listed below are T cell receptor beta chains from one sample, sequenced in a study of CD8 T cells in ankylosing spondylitis. TCRdb analysed the 5' RACE reads with MiXCR anew, one entry per CDR3 protein. The data contain 750,000 to 850,000 distinct CDR3 sequences, roughly 10% of them singletons. Input material: blood, either unsorted or a sorted T cell fraction (not recorded which). These receptors were collected from a male donor with ankylosing spondylitis. The CDR3 runs from the conserved cysteine through the conserved F or W. The D gene is left open where the match is weak. The size entry is marked missing in some rows and otherwise reads once, few, many or a size class.

D	length	J	size	V	DNA	CDR3
TRBD1	16	TRBJ2-7	few	TRBV5-1	TGCGCCAGCAGCAGACAAACAGGGGGCGGGACTCTCGAGCAGTACTTC	CASSRQTGGGTLEQYF
NA	16	TRBJ1-1	few	TRBV4-2	TGTGCCAGCAGCCAAGTTCACAGGGAGGGCAACACTGAAGCTTTCTTT	CASSQVHREGNTEAFF
NA	12	TRBJ2-7	NA	TRBV6-2/TRBV6-3	TGTGCCAGCAAAGAAAATACTTACGAGCAGTACTTC	CASKENTYEQYF
NA	15	TRBJ1-2	NA	TRBV6-5	TGTGCCAGCAGTTACAGTTCGGCCTCTAGCTATGGCTACACCTTC	CASSYSSASSYGYTF
NA	15	TRBJ1-6	few	TRBV30	TGTGCCTGGAGTGTACCTGGGAGTTGGAATTCACCCCTCCACTTT	CAWSVPGSWNSPLHF
TRBD1	14	TRBJ2-2	many	TRBV5-1	TGCGCCAGCAGTAACACAGGGGGCACGGGGGAGCTGTTTTTT	CASSNTGGTGELFF
NA	15	TRBJ1-2	many	TRBV6-5	TGTGCCAGCAGTTACGGGACCCTCTCGGACTATGGCTACACCTTC	CASSYGTLSDYGYTF
NA	12	TRBJ1-2	many	TRBV6-5	TGTGCCAGCGGAGGAAGTGGGTATGGCTACACCTTC	CASGGSGYGYTF
TRBD2	17	TRBJ2-3	NA	TRBV5-1	TGCGCCAGCAGCTTGGTGGGACTAGCGGGAGCGACAGATACGCAGTATTTT	CASSLVGLAGATDTQYF
NA	13	TRBJ2-1	NA	TRBV7-2	TGTGCCAGCAGCTTTGGGGGGGCAAATGAGCAGTTCTTC	CASSFGGANEQFF
TRBD2	15	TRBJ2-1	few	TRBV10-3	TGTGCCATCAGTACCCCTAGCGGGAGTTCCAATGAGCAGTTCTTC	CAISTPSGSSNEQFF
NA	17	TRBJ2-6	NA	TRBV15	TGTGCCACCAGCCCACCCCCTGACGGTTCTGGGGCCAACGTCCTGACTTTC	CATSPPPDGSGANVLTF
NA	13	TRBJ1-1	NA	TRBV4-2	TGTGCCAGCAGCCAAGATGATTGGAGCCGGGCTTTCTTT	CASSQDDWSRAFF
TRBD1	16	TRBJ2-3	few	TRBV7-9	TGTGCCAGCAGCTACGGGACAGGGAGGGGCACAGATACGCAGTATTTT	CASSYGTGRGTDTQYF
NA	13	TRBJ1-2	NA	TRBV20-1	TGCAGTGTCCCGGAAGGGGAAGGATATGGCTACACCTTC	CSVPEGEGYGYTF
TRBD1	14	TRBJ2-7	few	TRBV5-1	TGCGCCAGCAGCCACGGGACAGGAGCTTACGAGCAGTACTTC	CASSHGTGAYEQYF
NA	13	TRBJ1-1	NA	TRBV9	TGTGCCAGCAGCGGGAGGGGACCCACTGAAGCTTTCTTT	CASSGRGPTEAFF
NA	15	TRBJ1-5	NA	TRBV16	TGTGCCAGCAGCCAATCGGATAGGGGCCGAGGGCCCCAGCATTTT	CASSQSDRGRGPQHF
NA	15	TRBJ1-1	NA	TRBV7-2	TGTGCCAGCAGCCTCCAAACAGGATTGAACACTGAAGCTTTCTTT	CASSLQTGLNTEAFF
NA	16	TRBJ2-3	NA	TRBV7-2	TGTGCCAGCAGCCCTAGGACTAGGGGAGGGGGAGATACGCAGTATTTT	CASSPRTRGGGDTQYF
TRBD1	15	TRBJ1-6	NA	TRBV7-2	TGTGCCAGCAGCTTCAGGACAGGGGCCGGGTCACCCCTCCACTTT	CASSFRTGAGSPLHF
NA	17	TRBJ1-6	NA	TRBV20-1	TGCTGCGCTAGGGACCAAGCACCGAACTCATATAATTCACCCCTCCACTTT	CCARDQAPNSYNSPLHF
NA	13	TRBJ1-1	few	TRBV6-1	TGTGCCAGCACCGGACCGGGCAACACTGAAGCTTTCTTT	CASTGPGNTEAFF
NA	16	TRBJ2-1	NA	TRBV20-1	TGCAGTGCTAGAGTTTCTGGCGGGGCGAACTACAATGAGCAGTTCTTC	CSARVSGGANYNEQFF
TRBD2	14	TRBJ2-1	many	TRBV20-1	TGCAGTGCTCCTAGCGGGAGCTCCTACAATGAGCAGTTCTTC	CSAPSGSSYNEQFF
NA	13	TRBJ2-5	NA	TRBV20-1	TGCAGTACGGGACAAGGGGCTCAAGAGACCCAGTACTTC	CSTGQGAQETQYF
NA	12	TRBJ2-7	few	TRBV20-1	TGCAGTGCGAGAGGGCAGCGCTACGAGCAGTACTTC	CSARGQRYEQYF
NA	13	TRBJ2-3	many	TRBV10-3	TGTGCCATCAGGCCGGACAAGACAGATACGCAGTATTTT	CAIRPDKTDTQYF
TRBD2	16	TRBJ2-1	NA	TRBV12-3/TRBV12-4	TGTGCCAGCAGACCACTAGCGGCGAGCTCCTACAATGAGCAGTTCTTC	CASRPLAASSYNEQFF
TRBD2	16	TRBJ2-1	NA	TRBV4-2	TGTGCCAGCAGCCAAGGTTGGCGGGGGGGCCTGGATGAGCAGTTCTTC	CASSQGWRGGLDEQFF
NA	14	TRBJ2-3	many	TRBV4-3	TGCGCCAGCAGCCAAGACAGTAGCACAGATACGCAGTATTTT	CASSQDSSTDTQYF
TRBD2	14	TRBJ2-1	NA	TRBV2	TGTGCCAGCAATAGACTAGCGGGAGTACTGGAGCAGTTCTTC	CASNRLAGVLEQFF
NA	15	TRBJ2-7	NA	TRBV7-2	TGTGCCAGCAGCTACGACATCCGCTCCTCCTACGAGCAGTACTTC	CASSYDIRSSYEQYF
NA	16	TRBJ2-7	NA	TRBV20-1	TGCAGTGCTCCGCTCGGGGCGGGGGCCCACCCCTACGAGCAGTACTTC	CSAPLGAGAHPYEQYF
NA	11	TRBJ1-1	many	TRBV29-1	TGCAGCACCGGGGACGGATTTGAAGCTTTCTTT	CSTGDGFEAFF
NA	15	TRBJ2-1	few	TRBV7-2	TGTGCCAGCAGCTCCCGGGGACAAACCTACAATGAGCAGTTCTTC	CASSSRGQTYNEQFF
TRBD1	13	TRBJ1-2	NA	TRBV20-1	TGCAGTGCTAGAGACAGGGGGCCAGTTGGCTACACCTTC	CSARDRGPVGYTF
NA	16	TRBJ2-4	few	TRBV5-1	TGCGCCAGCAGCCTAAATGTAGGGCTAGCCAAAAACATTCAGTACTTC	CASSLNVGLAKNIQYF
NA	13	TRBJ1-1	NA	TRBV7-2	TGTGCCAGCAGCATGGACAAGAACACTGAAGCTTTCTTT	CASSMDKNTEAFF
TRBD1	17	TRBJ1-5	few	TRBV7-8	TGTGCCAGCAGCCAGGGACAGGGGTGGTTTCGAGATCAGCCCCAGCATTTT	CASSQGQGWFRDQPQHF
NA	14	TRBJ1-5	few	TRBV25-1	TGTGCCAGCAGTCCTACGGGGGGCAGTCAGCCCCAGCATTTT	CASSPTGGSQPQHF
NA	15	TRBJ1-2	many	TRBV5-5	TGTGCCAGCAGCCAATTCGACAGACGGGGCTATGGCTACACCTTC	CASSQFDRRGYGYTF
NA	12	TRBJ2-7	NA	TRBV21-1	TGTGCCAGCAGCAAAGACGTTGTCTGCCCGTACTTC	CASSKDVVCPYF
NA	19	TRBJ2-2	few	TRBV19	TGTGCCAGTAGTAGAAAATCCCCGGGACGACACTTAGCCACCGGGGAGCTGTTTTTT	CASSRKSPGRHLATGELFF
TRBD1	14	TRBJ1-2	few	TRBV20-1	TGCAGTGCTAGAGGCTGGGGACAGGGGTATGGCTACACCTTC	CSARGWGQGYGYTF
NA	18	TRBJ2-1	few	TRBV7-6	TGTGCCAGCAGCTCCCCGGTCGGGGGCGGGGGCTCCTACAATGAGCAGTTCTTC	CASSSPVGGGGSYNEQFF